These T cell receptor beta chains were read from a single sample in a study of T cells in Graves' hyperthyroidism and ophthalmopathy. TCRdb reprocessed the multiplex PCR reads with MiXCR, giving one entry per CDR3 protein. The sample holds about 570,000 distinct CDR3 sequences, 35% to 55% seen once. Sequencing used peripheral blood or thyroid tissue (not recorded which). The origin of the receptors is an adult woman with Graves' disease, either hyperthyroidism or ophthalmopathy (not recorded which). Each CDR3 is given with its conserved first and last residue. D genes are given only for firm matches.

CDR3 length	D gene	V gene	J gene	CDR3 protein
16	TRBD1	TRBV5-1	TRBJ1-1	CASSQGTGSMNTEAFF
14	NA	TRBV10-2	TRBJ1-2	CASSEYGGNYGYTF
11	NA	TRBV10-3	TRBJ1-2	CAIRNKGGYTF
15	NA	TRBV9	TRBJ1-5	CASSVGGGVSQPQHF
11	NA	TRBV6-2/TRBV6-3	TRBJ2-5	CASSGDQPQYF
16	NA	TRBV7-2	TRBJ1-6	CASSLYGGQGDSPLHF
13	NA	TRBV3-1	TRBJ1-3	CASSQEGGYTIYF
11	NA	TRBV12-3/TRBV12-4	TRBJ1-1	CASSKQSEAFF
13	NA	TRBV7-9	TRBJ2-7	CASSLAPMVEQYF
13	NA	TRBV29-1	TRBJ2-2	CSTTGSSTGELFF
14	TRBD1	TRBV5-1	TRBJ2-7	CATSKGQGDDEQYF
14	NA	TRBV9	TRBJ1-5	CASGHQDSNQPQHF
14	TRBD1	TRBV12-3/TRBV12-4	TRBJ1-2	CASSLHGQGGGYTF
15	NA	TRBV7-9	TRBJ1-5	CASRRDADSNQPQHF
16	TRBD2	TRBV2	TRBJ2-1	CASREGLAGGRDEQFF
14	NA	TRBV3-1	TRBJ1-1	CASSQGYRNTEAFF
13	TRBD1	TRBV18	TRBJ2-7	CASSPNRGYEQYF
13	NA	TRBV10-3	TRBJ1-2	CAIGGQGPYGYTF
11	NA	TRBV13	TRBJ1-5	CASSIGGAQHF
12	NA	TRBV10-3	TRBJ1-3	CAISGNGNTIYF
14	TRBD1	TRBV25-1	TRBJ1-1	CARPGQGAWPEAFF
16	NA	TRBV7-9	TRBJ1-4	CASSLLGLSANEKLFF
14	NA	TRBV6-1	TRBJ1-5	CASSGQGRIQPQHF
13	NA	TRBV7-3	TRBJ1-1	CASSLRRGAGAFF
14	NA	TRBV7-8	TRBJ2-5	CASSPGHSVKTQYF
15	NA	TRBV7-9	TRBJ2-1	CASSYMGGSYNEQFF
14	NA	TRBV11-2	TRBJ2-5	CASSLVPGNQPQYF
17	NA	TRBV7-2	TRBJ2-2	CASSLFQGMGNTGELFF
15	NA	TRBV10-3	TRBJ1-1	CASSWSQSKNTEAFF
12	NA	TRBV6-5	TRBJ2-7	CATRRGTHEQYF
14	NA	TRBV2	TRBJ1-5	CASSDSATISPQHF
15	NA	TRBV7-9	TRBJ2-3	CASSRDKSSTDTQYF
12	NA	TRBV7-9	TRBJ2-3	CATSREIGGQYF
15	NA	TRBV5-1	TRBJ2-7	CASSHYRVETGEQYF
13	NA	TRBV7-2	TRBJ2-7	CASSLALLYEQYF
13	NA	TRBV4-1	TRBJ1-2	CASSHGQLYGYTF
15	NA	TRBV19	TRBJ2-6	CASSWDNSGANVLTF
16	NA	TRBV3-1	TRBJ1-4	CASSQDQTAHHEKLFF
14	NA	TRBV10-3	TRBJ2-5	CAISEERMSGTQYF
13	NA	TRBV5-1	TRBJ1-5	CASSLDSNQPQHF
11	TRBD1	TRBV6-1	TRBJ1-1	CASHPGDRVFF
12	TRBD1	TRBV6-1	TRBJ2-7	CASLDREHEQYF
12	TRBD1	TRBV20-1	TRBJ2-5	CSAPDRVETQYF
15	NA	TRBV5-8	TRBJ2-2	CASSLRVTNTGELFF
15	NA	TRBV6-5	TRBJ2-6	CASSQTGIGANVLTF
16	NA	TRBV20-1	TRBJ1-1	CSAPGQKPFLSRGAFF
13	NA	TRBV7-9	TRBJ1-1	CASSFAGKNEAFF
16	NA	TRBV4-1	TRBJ1-2	CASSHGDASENYGYTF
15	NA	TRBV20-1	TRBJ2-5	CSARETGSWRETQYF
11	NA	TRBV7-9	TRBJ2-3	CASSGPDTQYF
15	NA	TRBV28	TRBJ1-5	CASNTFGTLGQPQHF
13	NA	TRBV3-1	TRBJ1-6	CASSQGSDSPLHF
13	NA	TRBV5-1	TRBJ2-5	CASSLVHQETQYF
15	TRBD2	TRBV9	TRBJ2-7	CASSPGLGSSYEQYF
14	NA	TRBV2	TRBJ1-2	CASFSGRMTYGYTF
14	NA	TRBV5-1	TRBJ1-2	CASSYSGPTYGYTF
15	NA	TRBV7-9	TRBJ2-2	CASSLERANTGELFF
14	NA	TRBV7-9	TRBJ2-3	CASSFGPLQSPQYF
15	TRBD2	TRBV5-1	TRBJ2-5	CASSASGTTQETQYF